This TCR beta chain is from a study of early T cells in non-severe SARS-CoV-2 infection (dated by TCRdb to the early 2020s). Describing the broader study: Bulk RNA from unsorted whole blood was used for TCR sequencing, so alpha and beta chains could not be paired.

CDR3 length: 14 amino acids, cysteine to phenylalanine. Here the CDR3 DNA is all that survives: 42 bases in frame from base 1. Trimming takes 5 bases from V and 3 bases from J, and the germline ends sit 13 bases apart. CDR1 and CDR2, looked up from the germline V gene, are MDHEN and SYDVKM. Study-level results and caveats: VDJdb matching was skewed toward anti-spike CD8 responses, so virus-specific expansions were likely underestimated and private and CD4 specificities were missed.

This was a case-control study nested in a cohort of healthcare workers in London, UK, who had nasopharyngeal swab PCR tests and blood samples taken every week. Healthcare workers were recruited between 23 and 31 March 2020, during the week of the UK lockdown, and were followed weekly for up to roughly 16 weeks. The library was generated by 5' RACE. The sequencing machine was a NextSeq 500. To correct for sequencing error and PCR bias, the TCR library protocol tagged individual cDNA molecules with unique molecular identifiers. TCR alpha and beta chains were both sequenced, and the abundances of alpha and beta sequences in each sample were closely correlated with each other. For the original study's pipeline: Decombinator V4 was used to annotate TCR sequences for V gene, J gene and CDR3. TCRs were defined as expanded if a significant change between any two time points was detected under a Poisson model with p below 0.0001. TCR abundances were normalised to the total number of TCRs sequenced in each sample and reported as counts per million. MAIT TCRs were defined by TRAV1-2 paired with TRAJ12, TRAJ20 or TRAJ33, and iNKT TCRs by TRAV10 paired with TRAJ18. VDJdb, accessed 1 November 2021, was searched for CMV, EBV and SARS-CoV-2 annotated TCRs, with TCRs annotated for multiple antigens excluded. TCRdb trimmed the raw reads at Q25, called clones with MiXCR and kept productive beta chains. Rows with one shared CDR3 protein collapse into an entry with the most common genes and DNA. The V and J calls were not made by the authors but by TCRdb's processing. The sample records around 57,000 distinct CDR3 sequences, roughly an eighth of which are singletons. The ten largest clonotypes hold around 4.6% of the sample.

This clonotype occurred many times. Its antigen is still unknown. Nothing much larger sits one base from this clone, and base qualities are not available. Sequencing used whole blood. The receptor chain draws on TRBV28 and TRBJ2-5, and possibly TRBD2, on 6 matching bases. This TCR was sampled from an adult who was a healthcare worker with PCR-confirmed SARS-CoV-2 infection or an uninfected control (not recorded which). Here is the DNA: TGTGCCAGCAGTGGGCGGGGCAGGGAAGAGACCCAGTACTTC. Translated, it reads CASSGRGREETQYF.